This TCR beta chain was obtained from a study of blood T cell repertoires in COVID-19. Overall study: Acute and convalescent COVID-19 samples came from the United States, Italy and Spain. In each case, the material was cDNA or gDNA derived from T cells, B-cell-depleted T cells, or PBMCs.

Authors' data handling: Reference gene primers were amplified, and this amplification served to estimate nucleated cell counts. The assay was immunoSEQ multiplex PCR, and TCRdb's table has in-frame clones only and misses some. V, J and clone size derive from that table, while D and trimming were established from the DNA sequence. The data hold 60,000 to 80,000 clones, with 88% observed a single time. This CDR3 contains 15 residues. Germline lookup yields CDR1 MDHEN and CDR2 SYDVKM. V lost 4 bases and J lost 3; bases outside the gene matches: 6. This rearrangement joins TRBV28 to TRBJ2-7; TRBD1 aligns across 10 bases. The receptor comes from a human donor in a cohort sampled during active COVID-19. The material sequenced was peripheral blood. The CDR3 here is CASSSRDRGGYEQYF. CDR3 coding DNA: TGTGCCAGCAGTTCCCGGGACAGGGGCGGCTACGAGCAGTACTTC.